This entry features one T cell receptor beta chain sequence. No cognate antigen has been identified for it. The junction and the germline gene differ at one end; a read error may be behind it. The meaning of the sample's time point label: neoterminal ileum biopsy at postoperative endoscopy, about 6 months after surgery. Adults with ileal or ileocolonic Crohn's disease and an indication for ileocolonic resection were eligible for inclusion. Whole ileal mucosal biopsies were stored frozen at -80°C before DNA extraction. Genomic DNA was extracted from frozen whole biopsies using a TRizol-based method and was quantified with a NanoDrop 2000 spectrophotometer. Via the germline V gene, CDR1 is SGDLS and CDR2 YYNGEE. Counted from cysteine to phenylalanine, this CDR3 has 12 amino acids. Kept here is only the CDR3 DNA, which spans 36 bases and is read in frame from base 1. The data are from a study of T cell repertoires in ileal Crohn's disease (dated by TCRdb to between 2018 and 2021). For the study in its entirety: The median duration of disease was approximately eight years, and at the time of surgery roughly a third of patients were active smokers. Every patient underwent surgery because of a complication, which was stricturing disease in around 60% of cases and penetrating disease in about 39%. Postoperative therapy was given to about half of the patients, with thiopurines administered to 11 patients and anti-TNF agents administered to 15 to 20 patients. The M6 samples were biopsies of the neoterminal ileum collected during postoperative colonoscopy. TCR repertoire analysis was done in 50 to 70 Crohn's disease patients from a prospective multicentre cohort. Running in parallel with the study was a multicentre cohort set up to find predictors of early endoscopic recurrence following ileocolonic resection. Endoscopic postoperative recurrence was defined by a Rutgeerts score above i0. A total of some 170 mucosal samples from some 57 patients were sequenced, collected from several sites on the surgical specimen as well as at postoperative endoscopy.

For commercial TCRB immunosequencing, around 500 nanograms of biopsy DNA were submitted for each sample. Adaptive Biotechnology amplified CDR3 regions from genomic DNA with a two-step multiplex PCR that controlled for amplification bias. Primers covering every V and J gene segment were used in the first PCR, while barcodes and Illumina adapters were added in the second PCR. CDR3 libraries were sequenced on an Illumina instrument. From the authors' description of their analysis: Analysis combined the vendor-provided pipelines with custom analysis of raw data in R/Bioconductor under R version 3.3.0. Clonality, ranging from 0 to 1, was calculated as the inverse of the normalised Shannon entropy of all productive clones. The repertoire share taken up by the top 100 clones defined high-frequency clones, and only clones that passed a 95% confidence test were kept. The Simpson index measured repertoire diversity, and the Morisita-Horn index measured overlap between samples. TCRdb obtained this table from immuneACCESS and retained in-frame rearrangements with V and J assigned. These tables miss some clones; where compared with another copy, unresolved V genes account for less than half of the shortfall, and the remainder is unexplained. V and J calls and clone size are as listed in that table; D and trimming were resolved from the DNA. Here the sample has 55,000 to 65,000 clones; roughly 91% occur a single time. Roughly 2% of the sample goes to the ten largest clones.

Results the study describes overall, beyond this receptor: Compared with CD4 T cells, sorted CD8 T cells held more high-frequency clones, which suggests that the mucosal expansions were mostly CD8. Higher high-frequency clone percentages at surgery were associated with endoscopic recurrence; all patients with clonality above 26.8% (18/57) had recurrence. A significantly higher proportion of clonal expansions was observed in active smokers at surgery than in non-smokers (25.9% vs 17.9%, p=0.02). Mucosal CD4 and CD8 T cells were sorted and sequenced only in a subgroup of patients, the size of which was not stated. Postoperative endoscopy timing varied within the first year after surgery, with a median delay of around seven months.

The sequence was obtained from an adult with Crohn's disease. Sequences were obtained from ileal tissue. In this chain, TRBV9 is recombined with TRBJ2-1; D gene: possibly TRBD1, on 6 matching bases. The sequence in DNA is TGTGCCAGCAGCGTACGGGACAAAGAGCAGTTCTTC. The resulting protein is CASSVRDKEQFF.